Sequencing of this T cell receptor beta chain was carried out in a study of blood T cell repertoires in COVID-19. Study as a whole: Samples representing acute and convalescent COVID-19 were sourced from the United States, Italy and Spain. T cells, B-cell-depleted T cells, or PBMCs supplied cDNA or gDNA.

During active infection, Seattle patients enrolled and were then monitored through disease. This CDR3 comprises 16 residues. V lost 5 bases and J lost 8; bases outside the gene matches: 14. Germline V CDR1 and CDR2: SGHTA, FQGTGA. Authors' processing steps: Amplified reference gene primers provided the basis for estimating nucleated cell counts. Sequenced by immunoSEQ multiplex PCR; TCRdb stores in-frame clones only, minus some. That table furnishes V, J and clone size, whereas the DNA furnished D and trimming. The sample consists of about 350,000 clones, roughly 87% of them appearing once. This sequence joins TRBV7-3 and TRBJ1-2; 10 nucleotides match TRBD1. Input material: peripheral blood. The receptor was derived from a woman aged 55-69 years with COVID-19, enrolled during active disease. The CDR3 nucleotides are TGTGCCAGCAGCAAAAGCCGGGACAGGGGTGGGGAAGGCTACACCTTC. This translates into CASSKSRDRGGEGYTF.